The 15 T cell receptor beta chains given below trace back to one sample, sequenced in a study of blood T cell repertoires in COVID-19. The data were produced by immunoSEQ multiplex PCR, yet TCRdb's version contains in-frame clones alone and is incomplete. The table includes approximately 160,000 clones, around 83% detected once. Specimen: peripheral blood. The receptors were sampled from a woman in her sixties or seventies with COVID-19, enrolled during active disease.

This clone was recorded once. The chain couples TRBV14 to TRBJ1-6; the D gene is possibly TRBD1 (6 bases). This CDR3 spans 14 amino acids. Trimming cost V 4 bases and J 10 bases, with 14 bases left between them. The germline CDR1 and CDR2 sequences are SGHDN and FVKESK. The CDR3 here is CASSPTGLGSPLHF. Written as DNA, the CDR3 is TGTGCCAGCAGCCCTACAGGGCTGGGATCACCCCTCCACTTT.

CDR3 sequence reads: CASSLSGDEKLFF. CDR3 DNA: TGCGCCAGCAGCTTGAGCGGTGATGAAAAACTGTTTTTT. The chain couples TRBV5-1 to TRBJ1-4; D gene uncertain. The V gene's germline CDR1 is SGHRS and CDR2 YFSETQ. The CDR3 is made up of 13 amino acids. Trimming stripped 1 base from V and 6 bases from J, with 7 bases between.

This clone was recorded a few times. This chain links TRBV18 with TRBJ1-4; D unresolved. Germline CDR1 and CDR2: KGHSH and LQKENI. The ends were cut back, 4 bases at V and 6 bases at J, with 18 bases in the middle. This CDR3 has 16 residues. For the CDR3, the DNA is TGTGCCAGCTCACGGAGCCGCAGCCGGGTAGATGAAAAACTGTTTTTT. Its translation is CASSRSRSRVDEKLFF. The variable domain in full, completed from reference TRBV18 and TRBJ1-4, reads NAGVMQNPRHLVRRRGQEARLRCSPMKGHSHVYWYRQLPEEGLKFMVYLQKENIIDESGMPKERFSAEFPKEGPSILRIQQVVRGDSAAYFCASSRSRSRVDEKLFFGSGTQLSVL.

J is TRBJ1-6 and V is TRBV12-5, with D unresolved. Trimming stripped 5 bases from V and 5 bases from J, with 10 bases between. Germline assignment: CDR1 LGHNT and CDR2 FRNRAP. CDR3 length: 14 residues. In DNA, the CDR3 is TGTGCTAGTGGTACCGGTCTCGATAATTCACCCCTCCACTTT. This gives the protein CASGTGLDNSPLHF.

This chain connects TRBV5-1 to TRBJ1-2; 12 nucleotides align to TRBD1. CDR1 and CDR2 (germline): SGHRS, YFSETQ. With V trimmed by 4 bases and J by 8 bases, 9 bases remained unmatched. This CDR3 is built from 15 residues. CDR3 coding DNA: TGCGCCAGCAGCGAACCGGGACAGGGGGCGCGAGGCTACACCTTC. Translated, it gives CASSEPGQGARGYTF.

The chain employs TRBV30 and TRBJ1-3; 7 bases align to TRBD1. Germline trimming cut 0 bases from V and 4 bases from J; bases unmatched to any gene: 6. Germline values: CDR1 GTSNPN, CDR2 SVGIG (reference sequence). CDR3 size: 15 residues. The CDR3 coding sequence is TGTGCCTGGAGTGTACCCAGGGGGGTCGGAAACACCATATATTTT. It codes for CAWSVPRGVGNTIYF.

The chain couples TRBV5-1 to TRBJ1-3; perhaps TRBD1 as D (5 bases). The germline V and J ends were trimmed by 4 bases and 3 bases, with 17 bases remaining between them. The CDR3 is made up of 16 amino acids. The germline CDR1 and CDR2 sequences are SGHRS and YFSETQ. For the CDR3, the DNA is TGCGCCAGCAGCCCGGTAATGACGGACATTGGAAACACCATATATTTT. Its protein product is CASSPVMTDIGNTIYF.

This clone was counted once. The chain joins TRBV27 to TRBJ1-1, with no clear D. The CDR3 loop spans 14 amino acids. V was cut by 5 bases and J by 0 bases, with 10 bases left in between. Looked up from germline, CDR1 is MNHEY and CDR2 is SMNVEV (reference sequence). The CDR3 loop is CASSGPGMNTEAFF. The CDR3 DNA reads TGTGCCAGCAGTGGGCCGGGGATGAACACTGAAGCTTTCTTT.

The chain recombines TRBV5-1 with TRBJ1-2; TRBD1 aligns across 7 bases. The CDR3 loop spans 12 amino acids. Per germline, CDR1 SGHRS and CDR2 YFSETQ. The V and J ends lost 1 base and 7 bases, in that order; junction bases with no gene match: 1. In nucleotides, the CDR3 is TGCGCCAGCAGCTTGTCAGGGGGTGGCTACACCTTC. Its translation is CASSLSGGGYTF.

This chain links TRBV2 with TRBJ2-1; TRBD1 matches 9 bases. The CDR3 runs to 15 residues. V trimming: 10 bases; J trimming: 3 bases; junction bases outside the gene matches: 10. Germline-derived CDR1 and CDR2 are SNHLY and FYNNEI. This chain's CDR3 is CAIKPGQGFYNEQFF. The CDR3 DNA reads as TGTGCCATTAAACCGGGACAGGGTTTCTACAATGAGCAGTTCTTC.

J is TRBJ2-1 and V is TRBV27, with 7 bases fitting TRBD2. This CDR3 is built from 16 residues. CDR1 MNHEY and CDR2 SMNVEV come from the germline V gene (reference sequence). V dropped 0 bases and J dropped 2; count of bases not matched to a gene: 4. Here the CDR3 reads CASSLSTGGPYNEQFF. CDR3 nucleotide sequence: TGTGCCAGCAGTTTATCTACGGGAGGTCCCTACAATGAGCAGTTCTTC.

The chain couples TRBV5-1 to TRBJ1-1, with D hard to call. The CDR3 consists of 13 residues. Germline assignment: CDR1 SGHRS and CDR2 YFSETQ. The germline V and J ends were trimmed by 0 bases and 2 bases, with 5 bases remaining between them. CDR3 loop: CASSLDTNTEAFF. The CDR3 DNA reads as TGCGCCAGCAGCTTGGACACAAACACTGAAGCTTTCTTT.

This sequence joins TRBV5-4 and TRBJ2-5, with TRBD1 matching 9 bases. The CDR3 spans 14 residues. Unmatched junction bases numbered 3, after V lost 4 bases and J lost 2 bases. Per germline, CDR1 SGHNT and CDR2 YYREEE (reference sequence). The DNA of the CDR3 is TGTGCCAGCAGCAGAGACAGGGGGCAAGAGACCCAGTACTTC. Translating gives CASSRDRGQETQYF. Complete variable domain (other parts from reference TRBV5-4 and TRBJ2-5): ETGVTQSPTHLIKTRGQQVTLRCSSQSGHNTVSWYQQALGQGPQFIFQYYREEENGRGNFPPRFSGLQFPNYSSELNVNALELDDSALYLCASSRDRGQETQYFGPGTRLLVL.

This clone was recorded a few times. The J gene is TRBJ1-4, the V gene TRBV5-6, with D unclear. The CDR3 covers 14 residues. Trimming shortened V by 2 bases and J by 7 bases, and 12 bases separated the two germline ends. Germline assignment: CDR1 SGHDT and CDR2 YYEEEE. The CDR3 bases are TGTGCCAGCAGCTTAGGAGCAACCGGTGAAAAACTGTTTTTT. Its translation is CASSLGATGEKLFF.

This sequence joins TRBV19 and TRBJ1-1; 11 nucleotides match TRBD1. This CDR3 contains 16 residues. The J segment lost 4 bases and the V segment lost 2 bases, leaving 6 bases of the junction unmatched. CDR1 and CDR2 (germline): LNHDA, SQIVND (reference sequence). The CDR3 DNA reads TGTGCCAGTAGTATAAGGACAGGGGGCTCGAGCACTGAAGCTTTCTTT. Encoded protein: CASSIRTGGSSTEAFF.